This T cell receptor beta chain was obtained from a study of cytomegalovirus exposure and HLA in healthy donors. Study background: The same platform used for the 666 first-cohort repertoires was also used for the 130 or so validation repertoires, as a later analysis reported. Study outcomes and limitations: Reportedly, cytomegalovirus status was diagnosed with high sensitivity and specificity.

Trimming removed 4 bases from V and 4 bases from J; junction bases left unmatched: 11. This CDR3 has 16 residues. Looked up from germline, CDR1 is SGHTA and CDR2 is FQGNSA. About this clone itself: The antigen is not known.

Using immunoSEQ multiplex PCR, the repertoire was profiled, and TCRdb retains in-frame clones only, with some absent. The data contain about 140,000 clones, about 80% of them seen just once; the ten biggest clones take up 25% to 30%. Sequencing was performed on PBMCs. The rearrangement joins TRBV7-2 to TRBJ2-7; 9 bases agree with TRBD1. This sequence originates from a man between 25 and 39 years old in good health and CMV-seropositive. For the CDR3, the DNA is TGTGCCAGCAGCTCCTGGGATACAGGGGGCGGGTACGAGCAGTACTTC. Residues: CASSSWDTGGGYEQYF.